The 9 T cell receptor beta chains listed next were all sequenced from one sample in a study of shared clonotypes between healthy human individuals. Some clones are missing from TCRdb's copy, which holds only in-frame ones; the method was immunoSEQ multiplex PCR. The sample consists of 98,000 or so clones, 68% of them appearing once. Sequenced material: memory CD8+ T cells sorted from blood. The subset here: CD45RO+ cells pooled with CCR7-negative TemRA cells. Receptors were obtained from a woman under 40 in good health.

This rearrangement joins TRBV2 to TRBJ2-7; possibly TRBD1 or TRBD2 for D (5 bases each). From germline, CDR1 is SNHLY and CDR2 FYNNEI. CDR3 length equals 15 residues. V was pared by 3 bases and J by 6 bases, with 18 bases between. The CDR3 spells CASSEINEGSLEQYF. CDR3 DNA sequence: TGTGCCAGCAGTGAGATTAATGAGGGGTCCCTCGAGCAGTACTTC.

This clone counts as medium-sized. The chain is built from TRBV25-1 and TRBJ2-7; 7 bases fit TRBD2. Germline V gene sequence: CDR1 MGHDK, CDR2 SYGVNS. Germline trimming cut 4 bases from V and 2 bases from J; bases unmatched to any gene: 2. This CDR3 spans 13 amino acids. CDR3 loop: CASSAAGAYEQYF. CDR3 coding DNA: TGTGCCAGCAGTGCCGCGGGAGCCTACGAGCAGTACTTC.

The chain is built from TRBV4-1 and TRBJ2-7; 11 bases map to TRBD2. The trim removed 2 bases at V and 7 bases at J, leaving 7 bases unmatched. Germline CDR1 and CDR2: MGHRA and YSYEKL. The CDR3 length is 15 residues. Written as DNA, the CDR3 is TGCGCCAGCAGCCAACCGGGACTAGCGGAAAGAGAGCAGTACTTC. Translation: CASSQPGLAEREQYF.

The rearrangement joins TRBV11-2 to TRBJ1-3; D perhaps matches TRBD1 (6 bases). Between the trimmed V and J ends, which lost 5 bases and 0 bases, there was a span of 14 bases. The CDR3 spans 16 residues. CDR1 is SGHAT and CDR2 is FQNNGV in the germline V gene. This CDR3 is CASSTTGVNSGNTIYF. The CDR3 nucleotides read TGTGCCAGCAGCACGACAGGAGTCAACTCTGGAAACACCATATATTTT.

About this clone: Other DNA sequences within the sample encode an identical CDR3. The chain carries TRBV9 and TRBJ2-5; the D call may be TRBD1 or TRBD2 (5 bases each). V shed 0 bases and J shed 5 bases, with 11 bases lying between them. CDR3 length: 14 amino acids. Germline V gene sequence: CDR1 SGDLS, CDR2 YYNGEE. CDR3 in amino acids: CASSVGGSAETQYF. The CDR3 DNA reads as TGTGCCAGCAGCGTAGGGGGGAGTGCGGAGACCCAGTACTTC. The whole variable domain, filled in from reference TRBV9 and TRBJ2-5, reads DSGVTQTPKHLITATGQRVTLRCSPRSGDLSVYWYQQSLDQGLQFLIQYYNGEERAKGNILERFSAQQFPDLHSELNLSSLELGDSALYFCASSVGGSAETQYFGPGTRLLVL.

This chain links TRBV15 with TRBJ2-7, with TRBD2 matching 10 bases. The germline V gene has CDR1 LNHNV and CDR2 YYDKDF (reference sequence). The CDR3 consists of 13 residues. V shed 8 bases, J shed 7 bases, and the junction held 8 bases outside the gene matches. CDR3 sequence: CATQLAGAMEQYF. Written as DNA, the CDR3 is TGTGCCACCCAGCTAGCGGGAGCGATGGAGCAGTACTTC.

J is TRBJ1-1 and V is TRBV10-3; D gene ambiguous. V was shortened by 0 bases and J by 5 bases, with 19 bases between the two germline ends. Germline V gene lookup returns CDR1 ENHRY and CDR2 SYGVKD. CDR3 length equals 17 residues. The chain's CDR3 is CAISESVLRLFRTEAFF. In DNA form, the CDR3 reads TGTGCCATCAGTGAGTCGGTGCTTAGGTTATTTCGGACTGAAGCTTTCTTT.

The chain combines TRBV6-1 with TRBJ2-7; no clear D gene. The CDR3 totals 12 residues. CDR1 is MNHNS, CDR2 SASEGT, per germline. V lost 2 bases and J lost 6, with 8 bases in between. The CDR3 here is CASSEISTEQYF. The DNA of the CDR3 is TGTGCCAGCAGTGAAATTTCTACCGAGCAGTACTTC.

This chain uses TRBV5-6 with TRBJ2-7; D might be TRBD2 (6 bases). Trimming shortened V by 3 bases and J by 0 bases, and 22 bases separated the two germline ends. Germline lookup yields CDR1 SGHDT and CDR2 YYEEEE. CDR3 length equals 18 residues. CDR3: CASSSRGVFSVPSYEQYF. The CDR3 DNA reads TGTGCCAGCAGCTCGCGCGGGGTCTTCTCCGTACCCTCCTACGAGCAGTACTTC.